This TCR beta chain is from a study of cytomegalovirus exposure and HLA in healthy donors. The PCR was carried out with 60 Vbeta primers and 13 Jbeta primers. Profiling relied on immunoSEQ multiplex PCR, and the TCRdb table lists in-frame clones only, not all of them. The listing contains about 170,000 clones. The CDR3 contains 15 residues. Trimming cost V 6 bases and J 1 base; bases outside gene matches: 3. CDR1 is SNHLY, CDR2 FYNNEI, per germline. This sequence originates from a woman aged 55-70 years in good health and CMV-seronegative. Source material: PBMCs. The chain has TRBV2 and TRBJ2-1; 10 bases are a match to TRBD2. The CDR3 spells CASRRAGGSYNEQFF. In DNA, the CDR3 is TGTGCCAGCAGGCGAGCGGGAGGGTCCTACAATGAGCAGTTCTTC.